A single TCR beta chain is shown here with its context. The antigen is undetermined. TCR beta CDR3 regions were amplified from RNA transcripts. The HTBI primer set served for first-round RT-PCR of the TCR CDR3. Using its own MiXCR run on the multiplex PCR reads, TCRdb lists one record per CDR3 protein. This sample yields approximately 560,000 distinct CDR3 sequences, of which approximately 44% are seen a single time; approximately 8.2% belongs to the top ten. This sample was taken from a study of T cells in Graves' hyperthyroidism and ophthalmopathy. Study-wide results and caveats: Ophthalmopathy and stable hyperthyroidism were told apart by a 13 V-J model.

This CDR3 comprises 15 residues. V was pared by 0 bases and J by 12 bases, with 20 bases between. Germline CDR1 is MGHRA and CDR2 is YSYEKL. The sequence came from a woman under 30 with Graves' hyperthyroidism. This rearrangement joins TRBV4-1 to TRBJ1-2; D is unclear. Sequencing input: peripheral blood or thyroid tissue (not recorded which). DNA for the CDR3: TGCGCCAGCAGCCAAGACACGGGTCGGTACCTCTTGGACACCTTC. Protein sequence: CASSQDTGRYLLDTF.